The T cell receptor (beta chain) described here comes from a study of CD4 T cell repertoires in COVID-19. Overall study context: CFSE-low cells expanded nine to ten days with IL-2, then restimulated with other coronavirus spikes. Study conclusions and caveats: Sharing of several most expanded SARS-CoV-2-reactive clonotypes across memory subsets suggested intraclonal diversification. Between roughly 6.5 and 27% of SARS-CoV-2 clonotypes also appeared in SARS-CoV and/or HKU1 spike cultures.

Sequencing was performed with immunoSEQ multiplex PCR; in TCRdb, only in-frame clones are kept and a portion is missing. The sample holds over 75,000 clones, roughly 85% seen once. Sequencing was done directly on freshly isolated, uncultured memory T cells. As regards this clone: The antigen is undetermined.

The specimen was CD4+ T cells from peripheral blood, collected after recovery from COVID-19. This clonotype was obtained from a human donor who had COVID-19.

In nucleotides, the CDR3 is TGCGCCAGCAGCTTGGTTGGTACAGGGGATACGCAGTATTTT. The encoded protein is CASSLVGTGDTQYF. The chain uses TRBV5-1 and TRBJ2-3; D perhaps matches TRBD1 (6 bases). Trimming left V 0 bases short and J 6 bases short, with 11 bases between. The CDR3 covers 14 residues. Germline values: CDR1 SGHRS, CDR2 YFSETQ.